This T cell receptor (beta chain) comes out of a study of blood T cell repertoires in COVID-19. Unmatched junction bases numbered 8, after V lost 6 bases and J lost 1 base. The CDR3 contains 16 residues. Looked up from germline, CDR1 is SNHLY and CDR2 is FYNNEI. Method: immunoSEQ multiplex PCR; TCRdb's copy keeps in-frame clones and lacks some. There are approximately 200,000 clones in the sample; approximately 83% occur only once, and about 10% lies in the top ten. The receptor's source is a human donor with active or convalescent COVID-19. The donor label of this sample is uncertain. The rearrangement uses TRBV2 and TRBJ2-1; 8 positions match TRBD2. Sequencing was done on a sample of peripheral blood. The CDR3 is CASRFNLAGSYNEQFF. CDR3 in DNA: TGTGCCAGCAGGTTCAATTTAGCGGGGTCCTACAATGAGCAGTTCTTC.